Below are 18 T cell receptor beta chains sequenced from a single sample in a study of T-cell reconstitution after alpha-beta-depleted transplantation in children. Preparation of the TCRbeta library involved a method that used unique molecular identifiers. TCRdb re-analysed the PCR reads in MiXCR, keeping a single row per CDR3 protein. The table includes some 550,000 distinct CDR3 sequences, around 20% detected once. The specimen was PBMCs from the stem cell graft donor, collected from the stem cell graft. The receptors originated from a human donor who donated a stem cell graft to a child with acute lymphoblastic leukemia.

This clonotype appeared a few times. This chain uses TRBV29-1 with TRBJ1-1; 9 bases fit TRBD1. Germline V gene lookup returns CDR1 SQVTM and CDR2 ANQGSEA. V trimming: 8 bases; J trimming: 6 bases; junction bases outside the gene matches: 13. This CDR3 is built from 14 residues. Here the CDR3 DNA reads TGCAGCACATCGGCCGGGACAGGGTCCGCTGAAGCTTTCTTT. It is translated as CSTSAGTGSAEAFF.

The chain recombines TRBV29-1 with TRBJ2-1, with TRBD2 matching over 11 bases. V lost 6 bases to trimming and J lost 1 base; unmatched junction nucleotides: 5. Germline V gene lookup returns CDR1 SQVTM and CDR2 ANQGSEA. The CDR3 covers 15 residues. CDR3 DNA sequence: TGCAGCGTGGTTCCTAGCGGGAGGTCCTACAATGAGCAGTTCTTC. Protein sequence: CSVVPSGRSYNEQFF.

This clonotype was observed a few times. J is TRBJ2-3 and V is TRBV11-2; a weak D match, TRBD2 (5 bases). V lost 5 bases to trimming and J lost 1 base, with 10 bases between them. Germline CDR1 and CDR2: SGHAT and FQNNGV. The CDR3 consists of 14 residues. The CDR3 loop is CASSTAGGTDTQYF. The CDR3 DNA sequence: TGTGCCAGCAGCACGGCGGGTGGCACAGATACGCAGTATTTT.

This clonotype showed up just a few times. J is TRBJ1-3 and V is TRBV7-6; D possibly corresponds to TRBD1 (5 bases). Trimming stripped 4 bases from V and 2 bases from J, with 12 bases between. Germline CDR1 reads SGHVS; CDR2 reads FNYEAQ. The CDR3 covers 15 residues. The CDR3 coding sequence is TGTGCCAGCAGCTCCCAGGGAAACCCTGGAAACACCATATATTTT. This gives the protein CASSSQGNPGNTIYF.

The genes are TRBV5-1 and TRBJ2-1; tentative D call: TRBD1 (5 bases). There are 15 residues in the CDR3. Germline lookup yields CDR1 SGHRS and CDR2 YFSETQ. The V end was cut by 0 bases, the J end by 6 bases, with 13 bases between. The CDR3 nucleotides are TGCGCCAGCAGCTTGGGCGCAGTAAGGGGCAATGAGCAGTTCTTC. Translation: CASSLGAVRGNEQFF.

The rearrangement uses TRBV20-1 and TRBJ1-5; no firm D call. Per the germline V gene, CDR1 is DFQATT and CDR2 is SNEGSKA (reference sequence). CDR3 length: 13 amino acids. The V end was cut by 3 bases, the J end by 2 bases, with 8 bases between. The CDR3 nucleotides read TGCAGTGCTAGGGGAATAGGCAATCAGCCCCAGCATTTT. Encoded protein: CSARGIGNQPQHF.

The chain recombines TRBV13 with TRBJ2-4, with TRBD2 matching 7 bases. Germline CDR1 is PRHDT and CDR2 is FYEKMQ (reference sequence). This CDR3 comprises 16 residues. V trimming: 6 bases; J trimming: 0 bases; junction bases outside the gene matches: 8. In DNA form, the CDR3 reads TGTGCCAGCAGATGGCGGGGGTCGGCAGCCAAAAACATTCAGTACTTC. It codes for CASRWRGSAAKNIQYF.

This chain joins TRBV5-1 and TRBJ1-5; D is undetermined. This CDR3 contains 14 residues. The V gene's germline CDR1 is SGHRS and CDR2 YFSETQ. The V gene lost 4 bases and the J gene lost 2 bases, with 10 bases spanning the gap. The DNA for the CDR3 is TGCGCCAGCAGCACGGACGGAGGCAATCAGCCCCAGCATTTT. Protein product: CASSTDGGNQPQHF.

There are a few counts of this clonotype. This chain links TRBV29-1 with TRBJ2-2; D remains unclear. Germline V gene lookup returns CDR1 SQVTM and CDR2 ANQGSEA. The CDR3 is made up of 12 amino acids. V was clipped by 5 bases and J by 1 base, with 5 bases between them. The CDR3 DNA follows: TGCAGCGTTCCACAGAACACCGGGGAGCTGTTTTTT. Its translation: CSVPQNTGELFF.

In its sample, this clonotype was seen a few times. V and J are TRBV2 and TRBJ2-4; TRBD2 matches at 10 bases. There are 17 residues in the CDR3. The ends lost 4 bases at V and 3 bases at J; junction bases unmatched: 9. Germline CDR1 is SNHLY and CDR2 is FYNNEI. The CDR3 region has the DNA TGTGCCAGCAGTGGTCGGCCACTAGCGGGATACAAAAACATTCAGTACTTC. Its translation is CASSGRPLAGYKNIQYF.

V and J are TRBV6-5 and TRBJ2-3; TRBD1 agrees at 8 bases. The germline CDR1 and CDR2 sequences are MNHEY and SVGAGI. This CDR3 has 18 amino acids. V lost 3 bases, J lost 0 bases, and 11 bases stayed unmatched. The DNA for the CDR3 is TGTGCCAGCAGTTATTTCCCCGGGACAGGATTTAGCACAGATACGCAGTATTTT. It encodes CASSYFPGTGFSTDTQYF.

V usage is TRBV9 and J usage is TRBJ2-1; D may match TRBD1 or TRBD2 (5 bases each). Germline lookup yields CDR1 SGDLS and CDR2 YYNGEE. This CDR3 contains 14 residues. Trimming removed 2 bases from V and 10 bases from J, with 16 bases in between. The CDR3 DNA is TGTGCCAGCAGCGTGGGGACCCCCGCTAGGGAGCAGTTCTTC. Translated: CASSVGTPAREQFF. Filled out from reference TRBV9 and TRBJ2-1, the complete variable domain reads DSGVTQTPKHLITATGQRVTLRCSPRSGDLSVYWYQQSLDQGLQFLIQYYNGEERAKGNILERFSAQQFPDLHSELNLSSLELGDSALYFCASSVGTPAREQFFGPGTRLTVL.

The CDR3: CASSSTGDGYTF. As DNA, the CDR3 is TGTGCCAGCAGCTCGACAGGGGACGGCTACACCTTC. The chain has TRBV7-9 and TRBJ1-2, with 8 positions matching TRBD1. V shed 4 bases and J 8 bases; nucleotides not matched to a gene: 3. Per germline, CDR1 SEHNR and CDR2 FQNEAQ (reference sequence). The CDR3 totals 12 residues.

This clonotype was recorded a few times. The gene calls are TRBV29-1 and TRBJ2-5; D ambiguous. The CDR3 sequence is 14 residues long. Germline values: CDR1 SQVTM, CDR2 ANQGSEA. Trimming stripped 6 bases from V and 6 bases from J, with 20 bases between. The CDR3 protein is CSVVSPGLWKTQYF. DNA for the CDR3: TGCAGCGTCGTTTCCCCCGGGCTGTGGAAGACCCAGTACTTC.

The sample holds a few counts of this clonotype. Here the CDR3 reads CASSTASGRATNEQFF. In DNA, the CDR3 is TGTGCCAGCAGCACGGCTAGCGGGAGGGCCACGAATGAGCAGTTCTTC. The chain uses TRBV5-5 and TRBJ2-1, with 12 bases identical to TRBD2. CDR1 and CDR2 (germline): SGHKS, YYEKEE (reference sequence). Trimming at V came to 4 bases and at J to 7 bases, leaving 9 bases not matched to a gene. The length of the CDR3 is 16 residues.

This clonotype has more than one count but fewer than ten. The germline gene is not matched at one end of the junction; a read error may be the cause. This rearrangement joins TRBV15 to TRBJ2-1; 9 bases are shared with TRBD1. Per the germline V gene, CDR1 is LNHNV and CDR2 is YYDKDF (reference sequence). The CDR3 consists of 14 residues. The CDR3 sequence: CATSTGGTYNEQFF. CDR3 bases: TGTGCCACTAGCACAGGGGGCACCTACAATGAGCAGTTCTTC.

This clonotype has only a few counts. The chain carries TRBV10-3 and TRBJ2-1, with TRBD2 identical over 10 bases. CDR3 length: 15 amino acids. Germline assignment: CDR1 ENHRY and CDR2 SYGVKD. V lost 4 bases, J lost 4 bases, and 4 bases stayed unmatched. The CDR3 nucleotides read TGTGCCATCAGTGGTCAGACTAGCGGGTACAATGAGCAGTTCTTC. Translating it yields CAISGQTSGYNEQFF.

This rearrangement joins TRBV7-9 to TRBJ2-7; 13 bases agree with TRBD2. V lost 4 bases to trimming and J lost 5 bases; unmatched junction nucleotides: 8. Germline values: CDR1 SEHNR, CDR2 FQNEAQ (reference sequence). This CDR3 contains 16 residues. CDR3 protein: CASSSTRTSGSHEQYF. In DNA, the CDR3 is TGTGCCAGCAGCTCGACCCGGACTAGCGGGAGCCACGAGCAGTACTTC.